The 6 T cell receptor beta chains in this list originate from one sample, sequenced in a study of blood T cell repertoires in COVID-19. Assay: immunoSEQ multiplex PCR; the TCRdb copy retains only in-frame clones and omits some. The sample contains about 400,000 clones, roughly 90% of which appear only once. Source material: PBMCs or T cells enriched from blood (not recorded which). Source of these receptors: a woman aged 25 to 39 with acute COVID-19.

This clone was found once. The rearrangement joins TRBV28 to TRBJ1-5, with D tentatively TRBD1 (5 bases). V was shortened by 3 bases and J by 3 bases, with 12 bases between the two germline ends. CDR3 length: 15 amino acids. From germline, CDR1 is MDHEN and CDR2 SYDVKM. This CDR3 reads CASSLPRASNQPQHF. Here the CDR3 DNA reads TGTGCCAGCAGTTTGCCCAGGGCCTCCAATCAGCCCCAGCATTTT.

This clone was seen only a few times. This chain uses TRBV2 with TRBJ2-2; the D gene is possibly TRBD1 (6 bases). The CDR3 extends over 13 amino acids. The germline gives CDR1 SNHLY, CDR2 FYNNEI. V was trimmed by 5 bases and J by 6 bases, leaving 10 bases between them. The CDR3 loop is CASSYRVPGELFF. CDR3 in DNA: TGTGCCAGCAGTTACAGGGTCCCCGGGGAGCTGTTTTTT.

J is TRBJ2-7 and V is TRBV12-5; perhaps TRBD1 as D (5 bases). V was shortened by 0 bases and J by 2 bases, with 8 bases between the two germline ends. The V gene's germline CDR1 is LGHNT and CDR2 FRNRAP. The CDR3 has 14 amino acids. DNA of the CDR3: TGTGCTAGTGGTTTGGTAGGGGAAACCTACGAGCAGTACTTC. It translates to CASGLVGETYEQYF.

The genes are TRBV5-1 and TRBJ2-3, with a tentative D call TRBD2 (6 bases). The germline V gene has CDR1 SGHRS and CDR2 YFSETQ. The CDR3 has 13 amino acids. V was cut by 4 bases and J by 1 base, with 7 bases left in between. The CDR3 region has the DNA TGCGCCAGCAGCGAGCGGGGCACAGATACGCAGTATTTT. Its protein product is CASSERGTDTQYF. The whole variable domain, remainder taken from reference TRBV5-1 and TRBJ2-3, is KAGVTQTPRYLIKTRGQQVTLSCSPISGHRSVSWYQQTPGQGLQFLFEYFSETQRNKGNFPGRFSGRQFSNSRSEMNVSTLELGDSALYLCASSERGTDTQYFGPGTRLTVL.

The gene calls are TRBV10-2 and TRBJ1-4; 9 nucleotides line up with TRBD1. The J segment lost 8 bases and the V segment lost 7 bases, leaving 8 bases of the junction unmatched. The CDR3 loop spans 14 amino acids. Germline V gene lookup returns CDR1 WSHSY and CDR2 SAAADI. CDR3 DNA: TGCGCCAGCACCGCCGGGACAGGGTGGGAAAAACTGTTTTTT. Translation: CASTAGTGWEKLFF.

The genes are TRBV7-6 and TRBJ2-3; TRBD2 matches 9 bases. The CDR3 is made up of 20 amino acids. Germline-derived CDR1 and CDR2 are SGHVS and FNYEAQ. The V and J ends lost 3 bases and 6 bases, in that order; junction bases with no gene match: 22. CDR3 in amino acids: CASSFRASGGGAFRLDTQYF. CDR3 in DNA: TGTGCCAGCAGCTTTCGCGCCTCTGGCGGGGGGGCTTTTAGGCTTGATACGCAGTATTTT.